The 3 T cell receptor beta chains below come from one sample, sequenced in a study of T cells in Graves' hyperthyroidism and ophthalmopathy. What was amplified from RNA transcripts were TCR beta CDR3 regions. With the HTBI primer set, the TCR CDR3 went through a first round of RT-PCR. MiXCR, applied by TCRdb to the multiplex PCR reads, yields one record per CDR3 protein. The profile shows over 200,000 distinct CDR3 sequences, roughly a sixth of them singletons. Sequencing used blood. All receptors derive from a man aged 45-65 years with Graves' hyperthyroidism.

This chain links TRBV7-2 with TRBJ2-3; D not resolved. Looked up from germline, CDR1 is SGHTA and CDR2 is FQGNSA. Trimming left V 9 bases short and J 6 bases short, with 10 bases between. The CDR3 length is 11 residues. This CDR3 reads CARPDGDTQYF. The DNA of the CDR3 is TGTGCCAGACCCGACGGTGATACGCAGTATTTT.

At least ten counts were recorded for this clonotype. The genes are TRBV3-1 and TRBJ2-7; tentatively, D is TRBD1 or TRBD2 (5 bases each). The CDR3 consists of 15 residues. Trimming left V 4 bases short and J 3 bases short, with 16 bases between. Germline CDR1 reads LGHDT; CDR2 reads YNNKEL (reference sequence). The CDR3 loop reads CASSLGRRSLYEQYF. In DNA, the CDR3 is TGTGCCAGCAGCCTGGGACGGCGTAGCCTCTACGAGCAGTACTTC.

This chain links TRBV5-1 with TRBJ1-4, with TRBD1 matching over 7 bases. CDR3 length: 14 residues. Germline V gives CDR1 SGHRS, CDR2 YFSETQ. The junction had 4 bases not matched to a gene; V was cut back by 0 bases and J by 8 bases. This CDR3 is CASSLEGAWEKLFF. The CDR3 region has the DNA TGCGCCAGCAGCTTGGAGGGGGCCTGGGAAAAACTGTTTTTT.